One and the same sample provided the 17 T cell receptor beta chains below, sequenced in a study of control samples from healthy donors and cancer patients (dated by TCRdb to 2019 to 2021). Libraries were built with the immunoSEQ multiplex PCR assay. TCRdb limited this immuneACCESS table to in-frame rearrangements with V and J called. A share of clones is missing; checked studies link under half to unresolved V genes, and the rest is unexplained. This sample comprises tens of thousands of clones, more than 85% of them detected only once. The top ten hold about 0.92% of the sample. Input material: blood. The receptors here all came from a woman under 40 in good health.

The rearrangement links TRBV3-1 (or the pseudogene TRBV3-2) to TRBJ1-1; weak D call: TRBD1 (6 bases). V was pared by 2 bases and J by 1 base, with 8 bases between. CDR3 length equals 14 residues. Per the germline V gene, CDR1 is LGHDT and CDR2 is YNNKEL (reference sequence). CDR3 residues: CASSQTGQNTEAFF. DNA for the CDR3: TGTGCCAGCAGCCAAACGGGACAGAACACTGAAGCTTTCTTT.

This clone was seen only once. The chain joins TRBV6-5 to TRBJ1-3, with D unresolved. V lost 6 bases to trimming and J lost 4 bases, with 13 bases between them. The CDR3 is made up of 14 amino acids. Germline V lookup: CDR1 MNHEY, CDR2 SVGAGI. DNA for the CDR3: TGTGCCAGCAGACCACAGCGAAGCGGAAACACCATATATTTT. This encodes CASRPQRSGNTIYF.

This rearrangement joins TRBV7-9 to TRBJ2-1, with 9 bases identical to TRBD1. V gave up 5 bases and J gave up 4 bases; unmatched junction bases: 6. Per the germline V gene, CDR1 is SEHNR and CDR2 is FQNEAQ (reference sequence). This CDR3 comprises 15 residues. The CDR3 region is CASSPGTGTYNEQFF. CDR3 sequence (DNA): TGTGCCAGCAGCCCGGGGACAGGGACTTACAATGAGCAGTTCTTC.

The CDR3 DNA reads TGTGCCAGCAGGACAGGGGTTGGCACCGGGGAGCTGTTTTTT. This gives the protein CASRTGVGTGELFF. The rearrangement uses TRBV6-5 and TRBJ2-2, with 8 bases aligning to TRBD1. The junction had 4 bases not matched to a gene; V was cut back by 6 bases and J by 4 bases. Germline lookup yields CDR1 MNHEY and CDR2 SVGAGI. This CDR3 spans 14 amino acids.

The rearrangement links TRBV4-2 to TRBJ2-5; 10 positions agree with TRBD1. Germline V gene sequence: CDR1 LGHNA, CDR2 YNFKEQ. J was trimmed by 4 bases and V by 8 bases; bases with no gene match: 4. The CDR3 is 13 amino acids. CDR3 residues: CASGTGDLETQYF. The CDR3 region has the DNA TGTGCCAGCGGGACAGGGGATTTAGAGACCCAGTACTTC.

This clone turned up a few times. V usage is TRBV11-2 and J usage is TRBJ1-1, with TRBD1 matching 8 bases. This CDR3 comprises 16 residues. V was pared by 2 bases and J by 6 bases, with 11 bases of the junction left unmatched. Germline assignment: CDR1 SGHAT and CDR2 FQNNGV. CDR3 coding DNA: TGTGCCAGCAGCTTACTTCAGGGGGCCTTTATCGCTGAAGCTTTCTTT. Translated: CASSLLQGAFIAEAFF.

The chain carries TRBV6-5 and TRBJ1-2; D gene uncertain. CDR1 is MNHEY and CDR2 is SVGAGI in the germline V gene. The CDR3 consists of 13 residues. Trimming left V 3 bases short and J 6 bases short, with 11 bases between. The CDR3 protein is CASSYRGVHGYTF. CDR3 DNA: TGTGCCAGCAGTTATCGTGGTGTTCATGGCTACACCTTC.

Written as DNA, the CDR3 is TGTGCCAGCAGTGAAGCGCTCCAGGGGACTTCCCGCAACGAGCAGTACTTC. Protein: CASSEALQGTSRNEQYF. The chain uses TRBV2 and TRBJ2-7; the D call may be TRBD1 or TRBD2 (6 bases each). The CDR3 totals 17 residues. V dropped 0 bases and J dropped 5 bases, with 20 bases sitting between them. Germline CDR1 is SNHLY and CDR2 is FYNNEI.

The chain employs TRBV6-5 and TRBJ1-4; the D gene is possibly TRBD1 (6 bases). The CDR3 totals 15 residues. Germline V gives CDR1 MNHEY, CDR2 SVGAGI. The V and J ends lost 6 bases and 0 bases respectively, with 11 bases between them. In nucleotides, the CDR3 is TGTGCCAGCAGCATACAGGGATCAACTAATGAAAAACTGTTTTTT. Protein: CASSIQGSTNEKLFF.

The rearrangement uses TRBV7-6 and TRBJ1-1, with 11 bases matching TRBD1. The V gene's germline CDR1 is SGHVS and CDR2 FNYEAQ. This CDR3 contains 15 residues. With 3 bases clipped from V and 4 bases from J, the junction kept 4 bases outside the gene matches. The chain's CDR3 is CASSFMGQGGTEAFF. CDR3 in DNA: TGTGCCAGCAGCTTCATGGGACAGGGGGGCACTGAAGCTTTCTTT.

The CDR3 is CASRRLQGHEQYF. In DNA, the CDR3 is TGTGCCAGCAGACGCCTACAGGGGCACGAGCAGTACTTC. The genes are TRBV28 and TRBJ2-7, with 7 bases identical to TRBD1. Germline V CDR1 and CDR2: MDHEN, SYDVKM. This CDR3 region has 13 residues. Trimming took 6 bases from V and 5 from J; bases not matched to a gene: 7.

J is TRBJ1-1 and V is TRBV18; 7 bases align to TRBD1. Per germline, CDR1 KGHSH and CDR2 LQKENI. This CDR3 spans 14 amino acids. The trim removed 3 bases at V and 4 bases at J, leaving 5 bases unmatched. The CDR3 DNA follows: TGTGCCAGCTCACCGGCAGCAGGGGGCACTGAAGCTTTCTTT. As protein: CASSPAAGGTEAFF.

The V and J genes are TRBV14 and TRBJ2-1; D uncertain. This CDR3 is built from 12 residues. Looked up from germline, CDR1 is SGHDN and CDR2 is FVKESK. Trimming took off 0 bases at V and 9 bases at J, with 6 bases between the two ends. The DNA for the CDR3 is TGTGCCAGCAGCCAAGAATTCAGTGAGCAGTTCTTC. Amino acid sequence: CASSQEFSEQFF.

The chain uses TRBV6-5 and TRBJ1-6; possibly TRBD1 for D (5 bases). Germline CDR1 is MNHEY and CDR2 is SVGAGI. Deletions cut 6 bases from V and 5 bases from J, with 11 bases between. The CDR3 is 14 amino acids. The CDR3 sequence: CASRETANNSPLHF. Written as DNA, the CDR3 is TGTGCCAGCAGGGAGACAGCTAATAATTCACCCCTCCACTTT.

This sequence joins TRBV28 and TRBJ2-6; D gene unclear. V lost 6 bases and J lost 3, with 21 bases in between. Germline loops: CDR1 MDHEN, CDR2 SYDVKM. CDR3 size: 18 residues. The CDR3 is CASSDTFPGGVGANVLTF. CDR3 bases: TGTGCCAGCAGCGATACTTTTCCGGGTGGAGTTGGGGCCAACGTCCTGACTTTC.

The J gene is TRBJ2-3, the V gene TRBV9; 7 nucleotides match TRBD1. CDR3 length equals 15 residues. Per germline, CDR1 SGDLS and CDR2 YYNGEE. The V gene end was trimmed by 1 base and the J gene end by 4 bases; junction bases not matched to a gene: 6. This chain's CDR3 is CASSVNGQGADTQYF. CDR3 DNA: TGTGCCAGCAGCGTAAATGGGCAGGGGGCAGATACGCAGTATTTT.

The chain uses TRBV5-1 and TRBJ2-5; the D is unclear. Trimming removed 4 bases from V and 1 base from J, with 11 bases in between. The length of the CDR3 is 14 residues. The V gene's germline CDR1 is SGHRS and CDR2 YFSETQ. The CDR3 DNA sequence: TGCGCCAGCAGCCCCCCGGGCCTCCAAGAGACCCAGTACTTC. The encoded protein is CASSPPGLQETQYF.